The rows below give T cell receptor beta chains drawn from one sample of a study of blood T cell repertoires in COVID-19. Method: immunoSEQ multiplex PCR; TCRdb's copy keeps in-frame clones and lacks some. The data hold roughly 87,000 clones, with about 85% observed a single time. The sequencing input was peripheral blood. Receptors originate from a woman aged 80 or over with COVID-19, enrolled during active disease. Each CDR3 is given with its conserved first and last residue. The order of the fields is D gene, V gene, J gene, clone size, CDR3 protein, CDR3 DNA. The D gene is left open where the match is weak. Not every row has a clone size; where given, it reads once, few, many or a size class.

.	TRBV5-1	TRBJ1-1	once	CASSSKPGASTEAFF	TGCGCCAGCAGCTCCAAGCCAGGGGCAAGCACTGAAGCTTTCTTT
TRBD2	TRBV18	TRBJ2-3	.	CASSLLRGLAGDTQYF	TGTGCCAGCTCACTGCTCCGGGGACTAGCGGGAGATACGCAGTATTTT
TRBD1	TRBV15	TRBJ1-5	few	CATSDEGRGNQPQHF	TGTGCCACCAGCGACGAAGGCAGGGGGAATCAGCCCCAGCATTTT
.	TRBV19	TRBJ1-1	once	CASSIVAGDAEAFF	TGTGCCAGTAGTATAGTTGCAGGGGACGCTGAAGCTTTCTTT
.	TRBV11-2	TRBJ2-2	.	CASSSLPGTGELFF	TGTGCCAGCAGCTCACTCCCGGGCACCGGGGAGCTGTTTTTT
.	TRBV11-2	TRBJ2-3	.	CASRRTGGRPDTQYF	TGTGCCAGCAGGCGTACGGGGGGCCGTCCAGATACGCAGTATTTT
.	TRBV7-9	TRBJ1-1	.	CASSFGGANTEAFF	TGTGCCAGCAGCTTTGGGGGCGCGAACACTGAAGCTTTCTTT
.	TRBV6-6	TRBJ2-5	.	CASRPRQVPRETQYF	TGTGCCAGCAGACCTCGACAGGTCCCCCGGGAGACCCAGTACTTC
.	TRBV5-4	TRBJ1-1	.	CASSWRGGREAFF	TGTGCCAGCAGCTGGAGGGGGGGCAGGGAGGCTTTCTTT
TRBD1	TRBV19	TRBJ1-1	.	CASNDRVTEAFF	TGTGCCAGTAATGACAGGGTAACTGAAGCTTTCTTT
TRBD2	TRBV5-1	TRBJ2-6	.	CASSQAGVGANVLTF	TGCGCCAGCAGCCAAGCGGGAGTAGGGGCCAACGTCCTGACTTTC
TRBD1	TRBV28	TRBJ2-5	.	CASSYPGTGGETQYF	TGTGCCAGCAGTTACCCCGGGACAGGGGGCGAGACCCAGTACTTC
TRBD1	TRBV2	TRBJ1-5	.	CASSGMGQGYQPQHF	TGTGCCAGCAGTGGTATGGGACAGGGCTATCAGCCCCAGCATTTT
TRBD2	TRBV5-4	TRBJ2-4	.	CASSFSSGRSAKNIQYF	TGTGCCAGCAGCTTCTCTAGCGGGAGGTCTGCCAAAAACATTCAGTACTTC